Below are 15 T cell receptor beta chains sequenced from a single sample in a study of blood T cell repertoires in COVID-19. Sequencing used immunoSEQ multiplex PCR; TCRdb keeps in-frame clones, though not all of them. The table includes about 150,000 clones, 87% detected once. The sample consisted of peripheral blood. The receptors were sampled from a human donor in a cohort sampled during active COVID-19.

The gene calls are TRBV2 and TRBJ2-1, with no clear D. Germline CDR1 reads SNHLY; CDR2 reads FYNNEI. V lost 4 bases and J lost 11, with 9 bases in between. The CDR3 totals 11 residues. In DNA form, the CDR3 reads TGTGCCAGCAGTGTGGCCATGAAGCAGTTCTTC. Amino acid sequence: CASSVAMKQFF. Full variable domain (remainder filled in from reference TRBV2 and TRBJ2-1): EPEVTQTPSHQVTQMGQEVILRCVPISNHLYFYWYRQILGQKVEFLVSFYNNEISEKSEIFDDQFSVERPDGSNFTLKIRSTKLEDSAMYFCASSVAMKQFFGPGTRLTVL.

This clone was observed once. V is TRBV11-3 and J is TRBJ2-7; 7 bases are shared with TRBD1. From germline, CDR1 is SGHNT and CDR2 YENEEA. This CDR3 has 15 amino acids. Germline trimming cut 3 bases from V and 6 bases from J; bases unmatched to any gene: 11. CDR3 region: CASSFLGGAEVEQYF. CDR3 sequence (DNA): TGTGCCAGCAGCTTTCTAGGGGGCGCGGAGGTCGAGCAGTACTTC. The complete variable domain, with remaining parts taken from reference TRBV11-3 and TRBJ2-7, reads EAGVVQSPRYKIIEKKQPVAFWCNPISGHNTLYWYLQNLGQGPELLIRYENEEAVDDSQLPKDRFSAERLKGVDSTLKIQPAELGDSAVYLCASSFLGGAEVEQYFGPGTRLTVT.

This chain connects TRBV7-2 to TRBJ2-7, with D possibly TRBD2 on 5 matching bases. Germline V lookup: CDR1 SGHTA, CDR2 FQGNSA. V was trimmed by 2 bases and J by 3 bases, leaving 14 bases between them. The CDR3 length is 15 residues. CDR3 loop: CASSLSPTSFYEQYF. In DNA form, the CDR3 reads TGTGCCAGCAGCTTATCCCCAACTAGTTTCTACGAGCAGTACTTC. Complete variable domain (other parts from reference TRBV7-2 and TRBJ2-7): GAGVSQSPSNKVTEKGKDVELRCDPISGHTALYWYRQSLGQGLEFLIYFQGNSAPDKSGLPSDRFSAERTGGSVSTLTIQRTQQEDSAVYLCASSLSPTSFYEQYFGPGTRLTVT.

The sample holds one count of this clone. The CDR3 coding sequence is TGTGCCAGCAGTGAACCCACAGGGGATAATTCACCCCTCCACTTT. This translates into CASSEPTGDNSPLHF. This rearrangement joins TRBV2 to TRBJ1-6; TRBD1 matches 7 bases. The junction had 3 bases not matched to a gene; V was cut back by 2 bases and J by 5 bases. The CDR3 extends over 15 amino acids. In germline, CDR1 is SNHLY, CDR2 FYNNEI. Full variable domain (rest looked up from reference TRBV2 and TRBJ1-6): EPEVTQTPSHQVTQMGQEVILRCVPISNHLYFYWYRQILGQKVEFLVSFYNNEISEKSEIFDDQFSVERPDGSNFTLKIRSTKLEDSAMYFCASSEPTGDNSPLHFGNGTRLTVT.

V gene TRBV6-5 combines with J gene TRBJ2-3; the match to TRBD2 covers 8 bases. CDR1 is MNHEY, CDR2 SVGAGI, per germline. The CDR3 sequence is 15 residues long. V dropped 7 bases and J dropped 0; count of bases not matched to a gene: 6. The CDR3, as DNA: TGTGCCAGCATTCGGGCTAGCGGGAGCACAGATACGCAGTATTTT. It codes for CASIRASGSTDTQYF.

This chain links TRBV7-8 with TRBJ2-7; TRBD1 agrees at 9 bases. Trimming at V came to 4 bases and at J to 5 bases, leaving 0 bases not matched to a gene. Germline CDR1 SGHVS, CDR2 FQNEAQ. The CDR3 sequence is 12 residues long. The CDR3 nucleotides are TGTGCCAGCAGCTGGACAGGGGACGAGCAGTACTTC. It encodes CASSWTGDEQYF.

The chain has TRBV11-2 and TRBJ2-1; D remains unclear. There are 16 residues in the CDR3. Looked up from germline, CDR1 is SGHAT and CDR2 is FQNNGV. V was clipped by 4 bases and J by 4 bases, with 17 bases between them. The DNA for the CDR3 is TGTGCCAGCAGCTCACAAATGGTAGCAGATTACAATGAGCAGTTCTTC. Translated: CASSSQMVADYNEQFF.

The CDR3 sequence: CASSNGGWGNQPQHF. For the CDR3, the DNA is TGTGCCAGCAGCAACGGAGGGTGGGGGAATCAGCCCCAGCATTTT. The rearrangement links TRBV6-2 or TRBV6-3 to TRBJ1-5; TRBD1 might be the D (5 bases). Between the trimmed V and J ends, which lost 6 bases and 4 bases, there was a span of 16 bases. The CDR3 sequence is 15 residues long. From germline, CDR1 is MNHEY and CDR2 SVGEGT.

This chain links TRBV10-1 with TRBJ2-6; D is unclear. Germline values: CDR1 WNHNN, CDR2 SYGVQD (reference sequence). The CDR3 totals 16 residues. V lost 5 bases and J lost 3, with 14 bases in between. DNA for the CDR3: TGCGCCAGCAGTCCTAGGCTAGGCGGTGGGGCCAACGTCCTGACTTTC. Its protein product is CASSPRLGGGANVLTF.

The rearrangement links TRBV19 to TRBJ2-1; 10 bases match TRBD2. Germline assignment: CDR1 LNHDA and CDR2 SQIVND (reference sequence). Trimming at V came to 4 bases and at J to 6 bases, leaving 9 bases not matched to a gene. This CDR3 region has 16 residues. CDR3 region: CASSTVLAGGSNEQFF. The CDR3 DNA sequence: TGTGCCAGTAGTACCGTCTTAGCGGGGGGCTCCAATGAGCAGTTCTTC.

This clone has a handful of counts. This rearrangement joins TRBV12-3 or TRBV12-4 to TRBJ1-3, with a weak D call TRBD1 (5 bases). The V end was cut by 8 bases, the J end by 5 bases, with 10 bases between. The CDR3 length is 12 residues. The CDR3 region is CASGAVRNTIYF. DNA for the CDR3: TGTGCCAGCGGGGCAGTAAGAAACACCATATATTTT.

The CDR3 DNA reads TGTGCCAGCAGCCAAGATTCCCACCTAACCTATGGCTACACCTTC. Its translation: CASSQDSHLTYGYTF. The J gene is TRBJ1-2, the V gene TRBV4-2; D remains unclear. The ends were cut back, 0 bases at V and 4 bases at J, with 12 bases in the middle. This CDR3 is 15 amino acids long. Germline lookup yields CDR1 LGHNA and CDR2 YNFKEQ.

The CDR3 sequence: CASSQDRRAPNTGELFF. CDR3 DNA: TGTGCCAGCAGCCAAGATCGGAGGGCCCCGAACACCGGGGAGCTGTTTTTT. This chain links TRBV14 with TRBJ2-2; D possibly corresponds to TRBD2 (6 bases). Trimming cost V 0 bases and J 0 bases, with 11 bases left between them. The CDR3 consists of 17 residues. Germline assignment: CDR1 SGHDN and CDR2 FVKESK.

The chain combines TRBV28 with TRBJ2-7; TRBD2 matches at 13 bases. The CDR3 is 16 amino acids. CDR1 and CDR2 (germline): MDHEN, SYDVKM. J lost 5 bases, V lost 6 bases, and 10 bases had no gene match. This chain's CDR3 is CASSPGWTSGSHEQYF. CDR3 coding DNA: TGTGCCAGCAGCCCGGGGTGGACTAGCGGGAGCCACGAGCAGTACTTC.

The V and J genes are TRBV7-9 and TRBJ1-1; 7 nucleotides line up with TRBD1. V lost 5 bases, J lost 1 base, and 4 bases stayed unmatched. CDR3 length: 14 residues. Germline CDR1 is SEHNR and CDR2 is FQNEAQ (reference sequence). CDR3 amino acids: CASSTQGGNTEAFF. The CDR3 DNA is TGTGCCAGCAGCACCCAGGGGGGGAACACTGAAGCTTTCTTT.